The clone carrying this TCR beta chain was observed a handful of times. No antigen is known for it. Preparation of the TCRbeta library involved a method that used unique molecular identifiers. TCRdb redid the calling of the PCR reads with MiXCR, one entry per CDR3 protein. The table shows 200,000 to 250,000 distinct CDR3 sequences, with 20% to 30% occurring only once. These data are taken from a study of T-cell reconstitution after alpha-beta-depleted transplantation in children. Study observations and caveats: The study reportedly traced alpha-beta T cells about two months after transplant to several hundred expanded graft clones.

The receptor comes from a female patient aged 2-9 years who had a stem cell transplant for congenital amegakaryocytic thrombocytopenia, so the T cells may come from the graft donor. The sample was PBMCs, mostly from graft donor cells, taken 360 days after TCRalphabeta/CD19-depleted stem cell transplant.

The CDR3: CASSTGAARGDTQYF. The CDR3 coding sequence is TGCGCCAGCAGCACGGGGGCTGCTCGGGGGGATACGCAGTATTTT. The V and J genes are TRBV5-1 and TRBJ2-3; either TRBD1 or TRBD2 may fit D (6 bases each). This CDR3 is 15 amino acids long. V was clipped by 4 bases and J by 6 bases, with 18 bases between them. Per germline, CDR1 SGHRS and CDR2 YFSETQ.